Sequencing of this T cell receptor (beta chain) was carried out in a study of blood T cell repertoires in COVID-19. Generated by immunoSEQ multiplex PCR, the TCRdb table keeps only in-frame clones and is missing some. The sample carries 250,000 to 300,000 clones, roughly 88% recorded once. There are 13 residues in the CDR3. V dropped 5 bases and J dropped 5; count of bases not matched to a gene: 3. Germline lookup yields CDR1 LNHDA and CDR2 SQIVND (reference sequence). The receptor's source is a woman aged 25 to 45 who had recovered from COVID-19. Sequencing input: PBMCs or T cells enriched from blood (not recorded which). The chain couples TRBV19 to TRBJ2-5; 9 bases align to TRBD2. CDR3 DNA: TGTGCCAGTAGTGGCGGGAGGGTCGAGACCCAGTACTTC. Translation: CASSGGRVETQYF.